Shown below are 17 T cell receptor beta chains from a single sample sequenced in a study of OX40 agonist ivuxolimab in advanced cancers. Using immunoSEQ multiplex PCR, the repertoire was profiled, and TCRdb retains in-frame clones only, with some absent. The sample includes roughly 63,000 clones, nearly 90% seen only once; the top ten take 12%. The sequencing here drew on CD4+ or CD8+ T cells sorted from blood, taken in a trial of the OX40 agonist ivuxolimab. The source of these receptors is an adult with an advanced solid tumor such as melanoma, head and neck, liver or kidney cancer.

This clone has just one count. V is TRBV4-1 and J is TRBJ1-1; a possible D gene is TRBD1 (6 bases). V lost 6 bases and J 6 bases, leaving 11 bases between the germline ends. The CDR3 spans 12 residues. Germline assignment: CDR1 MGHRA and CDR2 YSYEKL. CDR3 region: CASSTGSPEAFF. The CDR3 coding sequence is TGCGCCAGCAGTACAGGGAGCCCTGAAGCTTTCTTT.

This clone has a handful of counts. CDR3 sequence: CASSERRTGMNTEAFF. The CDR3 nucleotides read TGTGCCAGCAGCGAGAGGAGGACAGGGATGAACACTGAAGCTTTCTTT. The gene calls are TRBV9 and TRBJ1-1; TRBD1 matches at 8 bases. The CDR3 spans 16 residues. The V gene end was trimmed by 3 bases and the J gene end by 0 bases; junction bases not matched to a gene: 7. Per germline, CDR1 SGDLS and CDR2 YYNGEE. Looking up the rest from reference TRBV9 and TRBJ1-1 gives the full variable domain: DSGVTQTPKHLITATGQRVTLRCSPRSGDLSVYWYQQSLDQGLQFLIQYYNGEERAKGNILERFSAQQFPDLHSELNLSSLELGDSALYFCASSERRTGMNTEAFFGQGTRLTVV.

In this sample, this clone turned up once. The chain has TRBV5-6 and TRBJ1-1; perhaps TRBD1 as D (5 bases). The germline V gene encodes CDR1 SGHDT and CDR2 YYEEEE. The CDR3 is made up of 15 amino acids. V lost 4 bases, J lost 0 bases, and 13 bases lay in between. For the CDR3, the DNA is TGTGCCAGCAGCAGAGGACACCTCCTGAACACTGAAGCTTTCTTT. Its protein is CASSRGHLLNTEAFF.

The CDR3 nucleotides are TGTGCCAGCAGCTTAGTTTTGGGGGGTGACAATGAGCAGTTCTTC. Amino acid sequence: CASSLVLGGDNEQFF. The genes are TRBV7-2 and TRBJ2-1, with a weak D call TRBD2 (6 bases). Germline assignment: CDR1 SGHTA and CDR2 FQGNSA. V lost 1 base to trimming and J lost 5 bases, with 12 bases between them. CDR3 length: 15 amino acids.

In nucleotides, the CDR3 is TGTGCCAGCAGCGTGACAGGGGTAGACTACAATGAGCAGTTCTTC. This gives the protein CASSVTGVDYNEQFF. The V call is TRBV9, the J call TRBJ2-1; 8 nucleotides line up with TRBD1. CDR1 and CDR2 (germline): SGDLS, YYNGEE. This CDR3 has 15 residues. With V trimmed by 2 bases and J by 3 bases, 4 bases remained unmatched.

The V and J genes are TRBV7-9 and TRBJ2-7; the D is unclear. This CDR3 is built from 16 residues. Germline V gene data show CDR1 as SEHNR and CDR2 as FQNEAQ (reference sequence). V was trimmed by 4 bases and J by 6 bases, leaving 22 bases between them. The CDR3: CASSSLGQIDIPEQYF. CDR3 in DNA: TGTGCCAGCAGCTCATTAGGCCAGATCGACATTCCCGAGCAGTACTTC.

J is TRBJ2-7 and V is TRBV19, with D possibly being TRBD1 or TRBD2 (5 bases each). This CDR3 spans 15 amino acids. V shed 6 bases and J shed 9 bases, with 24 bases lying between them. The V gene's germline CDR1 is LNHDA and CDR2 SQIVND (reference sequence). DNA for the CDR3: TGTGCCAGTAGCCCGGGGAAGGGGTCTAAGTTCGGGCAGTACTTC. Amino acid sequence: CASSPGKGSKFGQYF.

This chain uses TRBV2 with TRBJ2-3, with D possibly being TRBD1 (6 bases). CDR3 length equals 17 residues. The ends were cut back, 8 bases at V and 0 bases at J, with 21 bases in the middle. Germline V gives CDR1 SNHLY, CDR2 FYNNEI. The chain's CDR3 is CASRHFKDRPSTDTQYF. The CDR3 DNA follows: TGTGCCAGCCGCCACTTTAAGGACAGACCTAGCACAGATACGCAGTATTTT.

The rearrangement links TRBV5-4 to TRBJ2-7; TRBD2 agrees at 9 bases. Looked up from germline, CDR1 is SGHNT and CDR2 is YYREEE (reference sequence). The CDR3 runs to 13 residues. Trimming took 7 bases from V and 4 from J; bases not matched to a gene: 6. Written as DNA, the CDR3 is TGTGCCAGCGCGGGAGGGGTTGAATACGAGCAGTACTTC. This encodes CASAGGVEYEQYF.

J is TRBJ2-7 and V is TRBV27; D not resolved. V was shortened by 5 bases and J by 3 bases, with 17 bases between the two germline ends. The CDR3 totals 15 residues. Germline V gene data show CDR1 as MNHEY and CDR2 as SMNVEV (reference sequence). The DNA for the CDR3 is TGTGCCAGCAGTCCGGCCGGGTCTATGGGCTACGAGCAGTACTTC. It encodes CASSPAGSMGYEQYF.

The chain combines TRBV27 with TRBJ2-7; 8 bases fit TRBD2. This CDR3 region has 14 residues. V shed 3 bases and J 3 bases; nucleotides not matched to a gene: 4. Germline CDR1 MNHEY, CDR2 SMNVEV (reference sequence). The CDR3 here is CASSFGTSGYEQYF. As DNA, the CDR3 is TGTGCCAGCAGTTTCGGGACTAGTGGCTACGAGCAGTACTTC.

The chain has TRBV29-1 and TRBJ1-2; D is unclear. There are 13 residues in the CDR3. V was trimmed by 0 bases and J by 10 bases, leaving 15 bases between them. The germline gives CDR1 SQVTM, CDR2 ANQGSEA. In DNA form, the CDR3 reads TGCAGCGTTGAAGAGGGTAGGGCCAACTACTACACCTTC. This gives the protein CSVEEGRANYYTF.

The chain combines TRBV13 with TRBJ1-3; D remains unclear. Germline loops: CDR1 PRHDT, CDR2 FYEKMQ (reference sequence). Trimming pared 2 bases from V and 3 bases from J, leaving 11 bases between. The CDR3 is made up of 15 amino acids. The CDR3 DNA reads TGTGCCAGCAGCTTATCTCGCGGTTTTGGAAACACCATATATTTT. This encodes CASSLSRGFGNTIYF.

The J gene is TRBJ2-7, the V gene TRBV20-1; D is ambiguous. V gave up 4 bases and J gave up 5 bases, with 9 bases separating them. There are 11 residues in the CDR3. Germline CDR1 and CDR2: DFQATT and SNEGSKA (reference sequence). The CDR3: CSAIQQHEQYF. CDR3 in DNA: TGCAGTGCTATTCAGCAGCACGAGCAGTACTTC.

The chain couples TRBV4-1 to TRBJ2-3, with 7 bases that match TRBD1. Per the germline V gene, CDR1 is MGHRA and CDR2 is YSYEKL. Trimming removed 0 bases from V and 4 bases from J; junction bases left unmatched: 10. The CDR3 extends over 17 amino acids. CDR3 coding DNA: TGCGCCAGCAGCCAAGAACAGGGGCAGGCCCATTCAGATACGCAGTATTTT. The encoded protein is CASSQEQGQAHSDTQYF.

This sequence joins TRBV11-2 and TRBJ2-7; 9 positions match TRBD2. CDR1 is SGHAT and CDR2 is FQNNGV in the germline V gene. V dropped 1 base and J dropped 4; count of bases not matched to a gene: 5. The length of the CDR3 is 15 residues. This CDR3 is CASSLGAGGPYEQYF. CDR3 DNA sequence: TGTGCCAGCAGCTTAGGTGCGGGAGGGCCTTACGAGCAGTACTTC. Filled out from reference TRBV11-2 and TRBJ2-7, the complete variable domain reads EAGVAQSPRYKIIEKRQSVAFWCNPISGHATLYWYQQILGQGPKLLIQFQNNGVVDDSQLPKDRFSAERLKGVDSTLKIQPAKLEDSAVYLCASSLGAGGPYEQYFGPGTRLTVT.

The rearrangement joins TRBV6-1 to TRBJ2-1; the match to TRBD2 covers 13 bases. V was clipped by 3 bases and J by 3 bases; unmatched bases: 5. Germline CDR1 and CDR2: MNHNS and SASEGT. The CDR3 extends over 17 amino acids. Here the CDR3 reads CASSERLAGGLYNEQFF. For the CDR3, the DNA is TGTGCCAGCAGTGAGCGACTAGCGGGGGGCCTCTACAATGAGCAGTTCTTC.